What follows are 17 T cell receptor beta chains derived from one specimen sequenced in a study of blood T cell repertoires in COVID-19. Profiling relied on immunoSEQ multiplex PCR, and the TCRdb table lists in-frame clones only, not all of them. The profile covers around 56,000 clones, with approximately 88% appearing a single time and about a fifth taken by the ten largest. Sequencing used peripheral blood. All receptors come from a human donor in a cohort sampled during active COVID-19.

The rearrangement links TRBV20-1 to TRBJ1-3; D may be TRBD1 (6 bases). This CDR3 contains 16 residues. The germline V gene encodes CDR1 DFQATT and CDR2 SNEGSKA (reference sequence). Trimming stripped 3 bases from V and 0 bases from J, with 15 bases between. CDR3 region: CSASGQRKNSGNTIYF. The CDR3, as DNA: TGCAGTGCTAGTGGACAGAGAAAAAACTCTGGAAACACCATATATTTT.

The genes are TRBV14 and TRBJ2-5, with D maybe TRBD2 (5 bases). V was clipped by 3 bases and J by 9 bases, with 14 bases between them. Germline V gene data show CDR1 as SGHDN and CDR2 as FVKESK. CDR3 length: 13 residues. The DNA of the CDR3 is TGTGCCAGCAGCCACCCATTAAAGAGGGCCCAGTACTTC. Translated: CASSHPLKRAQYF. Looking up the rest from reference TRBV14 and TRBJ2-5 gives the full variable domain: EAGVTQFPSHSVIEKGQTVTLRCDPISGHDNLYWYRRVMGKEIKFLLHFVKESKQDESGMPNNRFLAERTGGTYSTLKVQPAELEDSGVYFCASSHPLKRAQYFGPGTRLLVL.

The chain is built from TRBV9 and TRBJ1-6; a possible D gene is TRBD1 (6 bases). The V end was cut by 9 bases, the J end by 8 bases, with 21 bases between. The CDR3 is 15 amino acids. The germline CDR1 and CDR2 sequences are SGDLS and YYNGEE. Written as DNA, the CDR3 is TGTGCCACGACGGGGGGCCCCAGCTTGGATTCACCCCTCCACTTT. This translates into CATTGGPSLDSPLHF.

This chain connects TRBV5-1 to TRBJ2-6, with D perhaps TRBD1 (6 bases). The germline V and J ends were trimmed by 1 base and 1 base, with 18 bases remaining between them. Germline CDR1 SGHRS, CDR2 YFSETQ. This CDR3 is built from 19 residues. CDR3 in DNA: TGCGCCAGCAGCTTGCAGTCTCCCAGGGGTCGATCTGGGGCCAACGTCCTGACTTTC. Amino acid sequence: CASSLQSPRGRSGANVLTF. Drawing the rest from reference TRBV5-1 and TRBJ2-6, the complete variable domain is KAGVTQTPRYLIKTRGQQVTLSCSPISGHRSVSWYQQTPGQGLQFLFEYFSETQRNKGNFPGRFSGRQFSNSRSEMNVSTLELGDSALYLCASSLQSPRGRSGANVLTFGAGSRLTVL.

This clone was counted once. The V gene is TRBV24-1, the J gene TRBJ1-5; 7 nucleotides align to TRBD1. Germline V CDR1 and CDR2: KGHDR, SFDVKD. The CDR3 runs 18 residues. V dropped 4 bases and J dropped 4; count of bases not matched to a gene: 15. CDR3 DNA: TGTGCCACCAGTGACCGGGACAGCTCAACCGGTAATAATCAGCCCCAGCATTTT. The encoded protein is CATSDRDSSTGNNQPQHF.

The chain recombines TRBV2 with TRBJ2-1, with TRBD2 matching 8 bases. The J segment lost 3 bases and the V segment lost 6 bases, leaving 4 bases of the junction unmatched. Germline CDR1 is SNHLY and CDR2 is FYNNEI. This CDR3 has 14 amino acids. The DNA of the CDR3 is TGTGCCAGCAGAGGTAGCGGGGACTACAATGAGCAGTTCTTC. It specifies CASRGSGDYNEQFF.

This clone was seen a few times. The chain recombines TRBV30 with TRBJ1-6; 11 nucleotides line up with TRBD1. Losses at the gene ends were 1 base for V and 9 bases for J; bases not matched to a gene: 2. Germline V CDR1 and CDR2: GTSNPN, SVGIG (reference sequence). This CDR3 comprises 14 residues. The CDR3 nucleotides read TGTGCCTGGAGTGAGGACAGGGGGCCTTCACCCCTCCACTTT. Amino acid sequence: CAWSEDRGPSPLHF.

This clone was detected once. The chain recombines TRBV7-2 with TRBJ2-2; unclear D gene. Germline V lookup: CDR1 SGHTA, CDR2 FQGNSA. V was pared by 0 bases and J by 0 bases, with 8 bases between. This CDR3 spans 16 amino acids. The CDR3 loop reads CASSLALGPNTGELFF. The DNA of the CDR3 is TGTGCCAGCAGCTTAGCGCTAGGTCCGAACACCGGGGAGCTGTTTTTT.

V usage is TRBV5-1 and J usage is TRBJ2-3, with a weak D call TRBD1 (5 bases). The V gene lost 7 bases and the J gene lost 4 bases, with 10 bases spanning the gap. Per germline, CDR1 SGHRS and CDR2 YFSETQ. The CDR3 covers 12 residues. CDR3 residues: CASRQLADTQYF. The CDR3 DNA reads as TGCGCCAGCCGACAGTTAGCAGATACGCAGTATTTT.

The chain combines TRBV7-8 with TRBJ1-1; possibly TRBD1 for D (6 bases). V dropped 1 base and J dropped 4 bases, with 13 bases sitting between them. The CDR3 is 15 residues long. The V gene's germline CDR1 is SGHVS and CDR2 FQNEAQ. CDR3 DNA: TGTGCCAGCAGCTTAGACCGAGGGGGAAGCACTGAAGCTTTCTTT. Its translation is CASSLDRGGSTEAFF.

The chain carries TRBV7-3 and TRBJ2-1, with TRBD1 matching over 8 bases. Germline V lookup: CDR1 SGHTA, CDR2 FQGTGA. V lost 0 bases, J lost 9 bases, and 10 bases stayed unmatched. The CDR3 sequence is 16 residues long. As DNA, the CDR3 is TGTGCCAGCAGCTTAACGTTACAGGGGGTTTCGGGTGAGCAGTTCTTC. Protein product: CASSLTLQGVSGEQFF.

CDR3 in amino acids: CASANRGLSGELFF. CDR3 bases: TGTGCCAGCGCCAACAGGGGATTGTCCGGGGAGCTGTTTTTT. The chain carries TRBV19 and TRBJ2-2; 7 nucleotides match TRBD1. The germline gives CDR1 LNHDA, CDR2 SQIVND (reference sequence). V shed 9 bases and J 6 bases; nucleotides not matched to a gene: 10. The CDR3 consists of 14 residues.

The V and J genes are TRBV7-8 and TRBJ1-1; perhaps TRBD1 as D (5 bases). Trimming shortened V by 5 bases and J by 6 bases, and 16 bases separated the two germline ends. CDR1 and CDR2 from the germline V gene are SGHVS and FQNEAQ. CDR3 size: 14 residues. The CDR3 reads CASSTNPGGAEAFF. The CDR3, as DNA: TGTGCCAGCAGCACCAACCCGGGGGGGGCTGAAGCTTTCTTT.

The chain has TRBV2 and TRBJ2-3; maybe TRBD1 (6 bases). This CDR3 region has 14 residues. The V gene lost 7 bases and the J gene lost 0 bases, with 11 bases spanning the gap. Per the germline V gene, CDR1 is SNHLY and CDR2 is FYNNEI. The CDR3 DNA follows: TGTGCCAGCAAACAGGGAACTAGCACAGATACGCAGTATTTT. This sequence encodes CASKQGTSTDTQYF.

The CDR3: CASSQGVSRGYGYTF. DNA for the CDR3: TGTGCCAGCAGCCAAGGCGTCAGCCGGGGCTATGGCTACACCTTC. The chain employs TRBV14 and TRBJ1-2; D gene unclear. V lost 1 base to trimming and J lost 4 bases, with 13 bases between them. Germline V lookup: CDR1 SGHDN, CDR2 FVKESK. The CDR3 runs to 15 residues.

The rearrangement joins TRBV11-2 to TRBJ2-3; tentatively, D is TRBD1 (6 bases). The CDR3 sequence is 16 residues long. The V end lost 5 bases, the J end lost 3 bases, and 18 bases lay between the germline ends. Per the germline V gene, CDR1 is SGHAT and CDR2 is FQNNGV. CDR3 nucleotides: TGTGCCAGCAGCCCAACTTACAGGGATAGGACAGATACGCAGTATTTT. Translating it yields CASSPTYRDRTDTQYF.

The chain combines TRBV7-2 with TRBJ2-2; the match to TRBD2 covers 9 bases. There are 15 residues in the CDR3. Germline loops: CDR1 SGHTA, CDR2 FQGNSA. V was pared by 3 bases and J by 6 bases, with 5 bases of the junction left unmatched. CDR3 in DNA: TGTGCCAGCAGCTTGGGACTAGCTGTTCCCGGGGAGCTGTTTTTT. This codes for CASSLGLAVPGELFF.